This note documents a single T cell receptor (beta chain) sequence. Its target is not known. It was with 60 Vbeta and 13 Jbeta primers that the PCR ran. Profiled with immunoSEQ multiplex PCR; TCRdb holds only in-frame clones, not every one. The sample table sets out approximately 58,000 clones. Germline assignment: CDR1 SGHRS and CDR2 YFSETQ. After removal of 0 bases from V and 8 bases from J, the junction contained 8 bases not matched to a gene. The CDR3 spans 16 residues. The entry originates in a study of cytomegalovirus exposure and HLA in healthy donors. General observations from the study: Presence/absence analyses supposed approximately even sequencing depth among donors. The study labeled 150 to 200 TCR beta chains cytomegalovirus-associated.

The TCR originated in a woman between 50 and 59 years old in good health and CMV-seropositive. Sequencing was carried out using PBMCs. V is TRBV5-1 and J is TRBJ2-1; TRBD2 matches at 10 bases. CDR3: CASSLGLAGAADEQFF. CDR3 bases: TGCGCCAGCAGCTTGGGCCTAGCGGGGGCAGCGGATGAGCAGTTCTTC.